The 19 T cell receptor beta chains below come from one sample, sequenced in a study of T cells in localized non-small cell lung cancer. Assay: immunoSEQ multiplex PCR; the TCRdb copy retains only in-frame clones and omits some. The sample has tens of thousands of clones; 85% to 90% are singletons. Sequencing used peripheral blood, obtained before any cancer treatment. Every receptor here comes from a male donor aged 60 or older with stage III lung adenocarcinoma.

This chain joins TRBV15 and TRBJ1-2; the D gene is possibly TRBD1 (6 bases). CDR3 length equals 14 residues. Trimming cost V 2 bases and J 3 bases, with 10 bases left between them. Looked up from germline, CDR1 is LNHNV and CDR2 is YYDKDF (reference sequence). The CDR3 loop is CATSRRTDDYGYTF. CDR3 coding DNA: TGTGCCACCAGCAGACGGACAGACGACTATGGCTACACCTTC.

The chain couples TRBV19 to TRBJ2-2; 10 bases align to TRBD2. J was trimmed by 7 bases and V by 3 bases; bases with no gene match: 11. In germline, CDR1 is LNHDA, CDR2 SQIVND (reference sequence). This CDR3 has 17 amino acids. CDR3 sequence reads: CASSIGLAGERDGELFF. The CDR3 DNA is TGTGCCAGTAGTATCGGTCTAGCGGGAGAAAGGGACGGGGAGCTGTTTTTT. The complete variable domain, with remaining parts taken from reference TRBV19 and TRBJ2-2, reads DGGITQSPKYLFRKEGQNVTLSCEQNLNHDAMYWYRQDPGQGLRLIYYSQIVNDFQKGDIAEGYSVSREKKESFPLTVTSAQKNPTAFYLCASSIGLAGERDGELFFGEGSRLTVL.

The sample holds a few counts of this clone. The rearrangement links TRBV27 to TRBJ2-7, with no clear D. Deletions cut 3 bases from V and 2 bases from J, with 8 bases between. The germline CDR1 and CDR2 sequences are MNHEY and SMNVEV (reference sequence). The CDR3 loop spans 13 amino acids. CDR3 DNA: TGTGCCAGCAGTTTGGGCAGCCCCTACGAGCAGTACTTC. Translating it yields CASSLGSPYEQYF.

CDR3 sequence (DNA): TGTGCCAGCAGCCGTGACAGGGGGCCTCGGAACACTGAAGCTTTCTTT. This codes for CASSRDRGPRNTEAFF. The V and J genes are TRBV5-6 and TRBJ1-1; 10 positions agree with TRBD1. V lost 4 bases, J lost 1 base, and 7 bases stayed unmatched. CDR3 size: 16 residues. The germline gives CDR1 SGHDT, CDR2 YYEEEE.

The rearrangement links TRBV29-1 to TRBJ2-7; D tentatively reads TRBD1 or TRBD2 (6 bases each). Trimming cost V 5 bases and J 0 bases, with 14 bases left between them. CDR3 length: 14 amino acids. CDR1 is SQVTM, CDR2 ANQGSEA, per germline. The CDR3 DNA is TGCAGCGTTCGTCGGGGGCTCACCTCCTACGAGCAGTACTTC. Translating gives CSVRRGLTSYEQYF.

The gene calls are TRBV11-2 and TRBJ1-3, with D perhaps matching TRBD1 (5 bases). The germline gives CDR1 SGHAT, CDR2 FQNNGV. The germline V and J ends were trimmed by 3 bases and 3 bases, with 12 bases remaining between them. The CDR3 contains 15 residues. Here the CDR3 DNA reads TGTGCCAGCAGCTTGATCACAGGTGGTGGAAACACCATATATTTT. As protein: CASSLITGGGNTIYF.

This clone was detected only a few times. This chain connects TRBV5-5 to TRBJ2-5; D is uncertain. V lost 0 bases to trimming and J lost 3 bases, with 6 bases between them. The CDR3 runs 13 residues. Per germline, CDR1 SGHKS and CDR2 YYEKEE (reference sequence). The CDR3 is CASSLGREETQYF. CDR3 nucleotide sequence: TGTGCCAGCAGCTTGGGTAGGGAAGAGACCCAGTACTTC.

V is TRBV12-5 and J is TRBJ2-5; TRBD1 agrees at 9 bases. The ends lost 6 bases at V and 5 bases at J; junction bases unmatched: 7. This CDR3 has 14 amino acids. In germline, CDR1 is LGHNT, CDR2 FRNRAP. The CDR3 here is CASGPGQGFETQYF. The CDR3 DNA is TGTGCTAGTGGCCCCGGACAGGGGTTTGAGACCCAGTACTTC.

The chain uses TRBV10-3 and TRBJ2-5; D is possibly TRBD1 or TRBD2 (5 bases each). The V end was cut by 0 bases, the J end by 2 bases, with 10 bases between. From germline, CDR1 is ENHRY and CDR2 SYGVKD. This CDR3 comprises 15 residues. Here the CDR3 DNA reads TGTGCCATCAGTGAGTCCGGGGCAGGGCAAGAGACCCAGTACTTC. Its translation is CAISESGAGQETQYF.

The chain is built from TRBV6-5 and TRBJ1-5; D not certain. The germline V and J ends were trimmed by 6 bases and 3 bases, with 15 bases remaining between them. CDR3 length: 15 amino acids. Germline assignment: CDR1 MNHEY and CDR2 SVGAGI. The CDR3: CASSRDPKNNQPQHF. In DNA form, the CDR3 reads TGTGCCAGCAGCCGGGATCCTAAAAACAATCAGCCCCAGCATTTT.

The CDR3: CATSRGPSGRGDEQFF. The CDR3 DNA is TGTGCCACCAGCAGGGGACCTAGCGGGAGAGGCGATGAGCAGTTCTTC. The chain is built from TRBV15 and TRBJ2-1; 10 nucleotides align to TRBD2. Germline V CDR1 and CDR2: LNHNV, YYDKDF (reference sequence). The ends lost 3 bases at V and 8 bases at J; junction bases unmatched: 10. The CDR3 spans 16 residues.

J is TRBJ1-1 and V is TRBV7-6; 8 nucleotides match TRBD1. CDR3 length: 14 amino acids. V lost 5 bases and J lost 0; bases outside the gene matches: 2. The germline V gene has CDR1 SGHVS and CDR2 FNYEAQ. This CDR3 reads CASSRGQVNTEAFF. The DNA of the CDR3 is TGTGCCAGCAGCCGGGGACAGGTGAACACTGAAGCTTTCTTT. The whole variable domain, filled in from reference TRBV7-6 and TRBJ1-1, reads GAGVSQSPRYKVTKRGQDVALRCDPISGHVSLYWYRQALGQGPEFLTYFNYEAQQDKSGLPNDRFSAERPEGSISTLTIQRTEQRDSAMYRCASSRGQVNTEAFFGQGTRLTVV.

The chain joins TRBV11-2 to TRBJ1-1; 9 bases are shared with TRBD1. The CDR3 has 17 residues. Germline V lookup: CDR1 SGHAT, CDR2 FQNNGV. Germline trimming cut 1 base from V and 0 bases from J; bases unmatched to any gene: 6. Here the CDR3 reads CASSLAYRGRLNTEAFF. The CDR3 DNA reads TGTGCCAGCAGCTTAGCATACAGGGGGCGGTTGAACACTGAAGCTTTCTTT.

This chain uses TRBV10-3 with TRBJ1-1, with D uncertain. The CDR3 spans 14 residues. Germline CDR1 and CDR2: ENHRY and SYGVKD. Trimming cost V 3 bases and J 3 bases, with 11 bases left between them. The CDR3 DNA is TGTGCCATCAGTGACCTCGGGAGGGACACTGAAGCTTTCTTT. Protein: CAISDLGRDTEAFF.

The chain links TRBV7-2 to TRBJ1-2, with a tentative D call TRBD1 (5 bases). CDR3 size: 13 residues. V lost 4 bases, J lost 2 bases, and 8 bases lay in between. The germline V gene encodes CDR1 SGHTA and CDR2 FQGNSA. As DNA, the CDR3 is TGTGCCAGCAGCTCGGGACGGAACTATGGCTACACCTTC. Its translation: CASSSGRNYGYTF.

The rearrangement joins TRBV7-8 to TRBJ1-5, with D maybe TRBD1 (6 bases). CDR3 length: 14 amino acids. Germline-derived CDR1 and CDR2 are SGHVS and FQNEAQ. Trimming cost V 1 base and J 6 bases, with 10 bases left between them. The DNA of the CDR3 is TGTGCCAGCAGCTTAGACAGGGTTCCTCAGCCCCAGCATTTT. This codes for CASSLDRVPQPQHF.

This sequence joins TRBV2 and TRBJ1-2; 8 positions match TRBD1. Trimming cost V 6 bases and J 4 bases; bases outside gene matches: 1. The CDR3 is 12 amino acids. The germline gives CDR1 SNHLY, CDR2 FYNNEI. The CDR3: CASRGTGYGYTF. CDR3 DNA: TGTGCCAGCAGGGGGACAGGCTATGGCTACACCTTC.

The count of this clone is one. V is TRBV5-1 and J is TRBJ2-3; 10 bases align to TRBD2. With 0 bases clipped from V and 1 base from J, the junction kept 2 bases outside the gene matches. The CDR3 covers 16 residues. CDR1 is SGHRS and CDR2 is YFSETQ in the germline V gene. The CDR3 here is CASSLGGTSGTDTQYF. CDR3 bases: TGCGCCAGCAGCTTGGGGGGGACTAGCGGCACAGATACGCAGTATTTT. Filled out from reference TRBV5-1 and TRBJ2-3, the complete variable domain reads KAGVTQTPRYLIKTRGQQVTLSCSPISGHRSVSWYQQTPGQGLQFLFEYFSETQRNKGNFPGRFSGRQFSNSRSEMNVSTLELGDSALYLCASSLGGTSGTDTQYFGPGTRLTVL.

This chain joins TRBV5-6 and TRBJ1-6; D is uncertain. The V end lost 5 bases, the J end lost 6 bases, and 12 bases lay between the germline ends. CDR3 length: 14 residues. CDR1 and CDR2 from the germline V gene are SGHDT and YYEEEE. CDR3 DNA sequence: TGTGCCAGCAGTCCGGGAGGAAGTAATTCACCCCTCCACTTT. Residues: CASSPGGSNSPLHF.